The T cell receptor (beta chain) described here comes from a study of blood T cell repertoires in COVID-19. There are 14 residues in the CDR3. CDR1 and CDR2 from the germline V gene are KGHSH and LQKENI. V was cut by 2 bases and J by 4 bases, with 11 bases left in between. The assay was immunoSEQ multiplex PCR, and TCRdb's table has in-frame clones only and misses some. The table records a few hundred thousand clones, more than 70% of them present only once. Grouping used clinical history reported by participants in a survey and questionnaire. This chain joins TRBV18 and TRBJ1-2, with unresolved D. Sequenced: PBMCs or T cells enriched from blood (not recorded which). The clonotype originates from a woman aged 18-29 years who had recovered from COVID-19. The CDR3 is CASSPGRETYGYTF. The CDR3 region has the DNA TGTGCCAGCTCACCAGGGAGAGAAACCTATGGCTACACCTTC.